A single sample is the source of the 15 T cell receptor beta chains below, sequenced in a study of T cell responses to AZD1222 COVID-19 vaccine listed by TCRdb under 2021. In the paper's terms, the time point label means: baseline before first vaccination. Libraries were made using the immunoSEQ multiplex PCR assay. This is the immuneACCESS table as TCRdb keeps it, with only in-frame sequences that have V and J called. A part of the clones is gone; compared with another copy, unresolved V genes explain less than half, and the rest is unexplained. Recorded for this sample are around 190,000 clones; about 86% of them occurred a single time. The leading ten clones occupy roughly 0.5% of the sample. The source material was peripheral blood, sampled on day 0 of AZD1222 vaccination. The receptors stem from an adult in good health.

The J gene is TRBJ2-7, the V gene TRBV5-1; 11 nucleotides align to TRBD2. After removal of 1 base from V and 1 base from J, the junction contained 10 bases not matched to a gene. The CDR3 runs to 18 residues. The germline gives CDR1 SGHRS, CDR2 YFSETQ. The CDR3 region is CASSLISGGAIGSYEQYF. The CDR3, as DNA: TGCGCCAGCAGCTTGATTAGCGGGGGGGCCATTGGGTCCTACGAGCAGTACTTC. The full variable domain, its missing parts supplied by reference TRBV5-1 and TRBJ2-7, is KAGVTQTPRYLIKTRGQQVTLSCSPISGHRSVSWYQQTPGQGLQFLFEYFSETQRNKGNFPGRFSGRQFSNSRSEMNVSTLELGDSALYLCASSLISGGAIGSYEQYFGPGTRLTVT.

The chain carries TRBV5-1 and TRBJ1-1; 7 nucleotides line up with TRBD1. J was trimmed by 1 base and V by 1 base; bases with no gene match: 13. The CDR3 covers 18 residues. From germline, CDR1 is SGHRS and CDR2 YFSETQ. The CDR3 sequence is CASSLLVSGGRKNTEAFF. CDR3 nucleotide sequence: TGCGCCAGCAGCTTGTTGGTGTCAGGGGGGCGCAAGAACACTGAAGCTTTCTTT.

This chain uses TRBV28 with TRBJ1-1; D ambiguous. This CDR3 spans 14 amino acids. Germline V lookup: CDR1 MDHEN, CDR2 SYDVKM. V lost 2 bases to trimming and J lost 4 bases, with 11 bases between them. This CDR3 reads CASSLAGFGTEAFF. CDR3 nucleotide sequence: TGTGCCAGCAGTTTAGCCGGGTTTGGCACTGAAGCTTTCTTT.

This clone was seen just once. The J gene is TRBJ1-1, the V gene TRBV9; no definite D call. V gave up 0 bases and J gave up 1 base, with 7 bases separating them. The CDR3 extends over 14 amino acids. The germline CDR1 and CDR2 sequences are SGDLS and YYNGEE. CDR3 sequence: CASSVGPRNTEAFF. Here the CDR3 DNA reads TGTGCCAGCAGCGTAGGCCCCAGGAACACTGAAGCTTTCTTT.

The chain joins TRBV7-9 to TRBJ2-3; 10 nucleotides agree with TRBD2. The V and J ends lost 1 base and 2 bases, in that order; junction bases with no gene match: 3. Germline values: CDR1 SEHNR, CDR2 FQNEAQ (reference sequence). CDR3 size: 16 residues. The CDR3 DNA is TGTGCCAGCAGCTTAGGGACTAGCGGACCCACAGATACGCAGTATTTT. Translating it yields CASSLGTSGPTDTQYF.

The chain carries TRBV19 and TRBJ2-1, with 11 bases that match TRBD1. The CDR3 runs 14 residues. Germline-derived CDR1 and CDR2 are LNHDA and SQIVND (reference sequence). V lost 8 bases and J lost 5; bases outside the gene matches: 5. In DNA form, the CDR3 reads TGTGCCAGTCGAAGGGGACAGGGGGACAATGAGCAGTTCTTC. It translates to CASRRGQGDNEQFF.

This clone was recorded once. The rearrangement links TRBV27 to TRBJ1-2; D not certain. The germline V and J ends were trimmed by 4 bases and 7 bases, with 13 bases remaining between them. In germline, CDR1 is MNHEY, CDR2 SMNVEV (reference sequence). The CDR3 spans 13 residues. CDR3 in amino acids: CASSSGIMGGYTF. The CDR3 DNA reads as TGTGCCAGCAGTTCCGGGATAATGGGTGGCTACACCTTC.

The chain couples TRBV13 to TRBJ2-5; D possibly matches TRBD1 or TRBD2 (6 bases each). The germline CDR1 and CDR2 sequences are PRHDT and FYEKMQ (reference sequence). Trimming removed 5 bases at V and 2 bases at J, with 12 bases between. The length of the CDR3 is 14 residues. This chain's CDR3 is CASSEGGKQETQYF. In DNA form, the CDR3 reads TGTGCCAGCAGCGAGGGGGGAAAACAAGAGACCCAGTACTTC.

The rearrangement links TRBV21-1 to TRBJ2-3; no DNA check was done on the table's D call, TRBD2. TRBV21-1 is labeled a pseudogene. The CDR3 length is 13 residues. CDR3: CAGSKYRGDTQYF. DNA for the CDR3: TGTGCCGGCAGCAAATACCGGGGGGATACGCAGTATTTT.

The chain joins TRBV13 to TRBJ1-3, with D uncertain. The germline CDR1 and CDR2 sequences are PRHDT and FYEKMQ (reference sequence). The CDR3 is 15 amino acids. V lost 0 bases to trimming and J lost 2 bases, with 8 bases between them. The CDR3 nucleotides are TGTGCCAGCAGCTTAGGGAGGCTAGCTGGAAACACCATATATTTT. It translates to CASSLGRLAGNTIYF.

This sequence joins TRBV19 and TRBJ1-6; D might be TRBD1 (5 bases). This CDR3 is 17 amino acids long. V lost 4 bases and J lost 0, with 13 bases in between. Germline CDR1 LNHDA, CDR2 SQIVND (reference sequence). CDR3 DNA sequence: TGTGCCAGTAGTAAGGGACGGACGAGCTCCTATAATTCACCCCTCCACTTT. Amino acids: CASSKGRTSSYNSPLHF.

The chain links TRBV23-1 to TRBJ1-2; D might be TRBD1 (5 bases). TRBV23-1 is labeled an ORF, and its function is uncertain. V shed 7 bases and J shed 7 bases, with 25 bases lying between them. The length of the CDR3 is 16 residues. This chain's CDR3 is CASTHPVGPPRGGYTF. The CDR3 bases are TGCGCCAGCACCCACCCGGTCGGGCCCCCAAGGGGTGGCTACACCTTC.

The V and J genes are TRBV28 and TRBJ2-6; D may be TRBD1 or TRBD2 (5 bases each). There are 18 residues in the CDR3. Germline CDR1 and CDR2: MDHEN and SYDVKM. V was trimmed by 4 bases and J by 0 bases, leaving 16 bases between them. CDR3 region: CASSWPGTDLSGANVLTF. The CDR3 DNA is TGTGCCAGCAGTTGGCCCGGGACGGATCTCTCTGGGGCCAACGTCCTGACTTTC. Drawing the rest from reference TRBV28 and TRBJ2-6, the complete variable domain is DVKVTQSSRYLVKRTGEKVFLECVQDMDHENMFWYRQDPGLGLRLIYFSYDVKMKEKGDIPEGYSVSREKKERFSLILESASTNQTSMYLCASSWPGTDLSGANVLTFGAGSRLTVL.

CDR3 in DNA: TGTGCCAGCAGCCGTAGCGGCCGGAGCACTGAAGCTTTCTTT. It yields the protein CASSRSGRSTEAFF. The J gene is TRBJ1-1, the V gene TRBV6-5, with D uncertain. V shed 6 bases and J shed 4 bases, with 15 bases lying between them. Germline values: CDR1 MNHEY, CDR2 SVGAGI. The CDR3 totals 14 residues.

This rearrangement joins TRBV28 to TRBJ2-5; no definite D call. This CDR3 region has 13 residues. Trimming left V 3 bases short and J 4 bases short, with 9 bases between. From germline, CDR1 is MDHEN and CDR2 SYDVKM. The chain's CDR3 is CASSLYYRETQYF. For the CDR3, the DNA is TGTGCCAGCAGTTTGTACTACCGAGAGACCCAGTACTTC.